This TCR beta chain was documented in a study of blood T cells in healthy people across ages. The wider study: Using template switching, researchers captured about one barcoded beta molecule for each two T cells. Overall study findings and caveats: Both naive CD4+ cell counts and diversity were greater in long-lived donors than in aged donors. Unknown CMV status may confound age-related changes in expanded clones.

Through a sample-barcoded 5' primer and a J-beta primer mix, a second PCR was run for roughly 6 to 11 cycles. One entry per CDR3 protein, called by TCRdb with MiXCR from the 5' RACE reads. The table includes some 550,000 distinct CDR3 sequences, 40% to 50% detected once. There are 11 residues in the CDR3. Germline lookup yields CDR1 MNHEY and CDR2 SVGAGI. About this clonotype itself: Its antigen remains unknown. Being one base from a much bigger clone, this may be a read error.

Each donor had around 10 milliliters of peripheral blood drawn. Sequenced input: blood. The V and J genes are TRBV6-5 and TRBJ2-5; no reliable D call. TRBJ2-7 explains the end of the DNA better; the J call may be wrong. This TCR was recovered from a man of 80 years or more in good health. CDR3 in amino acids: CASSTDCEQYF. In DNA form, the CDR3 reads TGTGCCAGCAGTACAGACTGCGAGCAGTACTTC.